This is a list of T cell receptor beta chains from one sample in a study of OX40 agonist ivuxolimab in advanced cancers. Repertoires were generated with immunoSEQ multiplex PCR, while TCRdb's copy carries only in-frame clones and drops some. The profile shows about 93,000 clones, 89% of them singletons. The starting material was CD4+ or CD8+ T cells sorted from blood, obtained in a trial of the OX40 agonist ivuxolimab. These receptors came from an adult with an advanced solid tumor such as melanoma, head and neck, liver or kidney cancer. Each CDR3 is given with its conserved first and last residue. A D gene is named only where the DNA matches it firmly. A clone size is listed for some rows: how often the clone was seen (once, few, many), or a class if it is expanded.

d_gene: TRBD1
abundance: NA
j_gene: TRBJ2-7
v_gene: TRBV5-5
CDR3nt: TGTGCCAGCAGCTTGCCTAGGACAGGGCTCGACGAGCAGTACTTC
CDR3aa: CASSLPRTGLDEQYF

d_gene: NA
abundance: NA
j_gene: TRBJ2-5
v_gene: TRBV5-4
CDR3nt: TGTGCCAGCAGCTACGGGCAACAAGAGACCCAGTACTTC
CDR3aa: CASSYGQQETQYF

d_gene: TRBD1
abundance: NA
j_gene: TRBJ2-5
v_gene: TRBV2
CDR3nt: TGTGCCAGCAGTGAAGCGTACAGGGGGGAAGAGACCCAGTACTTC
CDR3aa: CASSEAYRGEETQYF

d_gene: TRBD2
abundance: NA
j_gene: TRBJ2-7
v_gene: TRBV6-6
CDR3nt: TGTGCCAGCAGTCGTAGCGGGCCCTCCTACGAGCAGTACTTC
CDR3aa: CASSRSGPSYEQYF

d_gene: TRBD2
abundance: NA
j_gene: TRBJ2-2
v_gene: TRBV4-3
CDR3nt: TGCGCCAGCAGCCCGCGGCTAGCGGGAGTGGGATGGGGTGGGGAGCTGTTTTTT
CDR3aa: CASSPRLAGVGWGGELFF

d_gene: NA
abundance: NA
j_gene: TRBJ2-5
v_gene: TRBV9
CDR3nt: TGTGCCAGCAGCGTAGCTACATCGGAGACCCAGTACTTC
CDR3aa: CASSVATSETQYF

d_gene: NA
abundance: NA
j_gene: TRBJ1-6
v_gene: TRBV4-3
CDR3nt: TGCGCCAGCAGCCAGGCCAATTCACCCCTCCACTTT
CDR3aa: CASSQANSPLHF

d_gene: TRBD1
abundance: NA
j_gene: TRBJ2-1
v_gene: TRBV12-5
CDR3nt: TGTGCTAGTGGTTTGGTATTGGGACCTACAGGGGGCTCCTACAATGAGCAGTTCTTC
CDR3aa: CASGLVLGPTGGSYNEQFF

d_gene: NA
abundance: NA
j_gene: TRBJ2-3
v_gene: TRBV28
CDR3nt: TGTGCCAGCAGTCCCGGGTCCGTAAGCACAGATACGCAGTATTTT
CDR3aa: CASSPGSVSTDTQYF

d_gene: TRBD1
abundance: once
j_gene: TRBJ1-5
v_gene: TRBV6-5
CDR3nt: TGTGCCAGCAGCCCTACAGGGGATCAGCCCCAGCATTTT
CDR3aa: CASSPTGDQPQHF

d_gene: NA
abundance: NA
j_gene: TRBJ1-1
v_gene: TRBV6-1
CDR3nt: TGTGCCAGCAGTGAAAGGCAGACGAACACTGAAGCTTTCTTT
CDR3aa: CASSERQTNTEAFF

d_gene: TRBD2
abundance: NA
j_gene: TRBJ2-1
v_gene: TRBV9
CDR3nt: TGTGCCAGCAGCGTAGGCCTACTAGCGGGATTATCGGTTGAGCAGTTCTTC
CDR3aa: CASSVGLLAGLSVEQFF

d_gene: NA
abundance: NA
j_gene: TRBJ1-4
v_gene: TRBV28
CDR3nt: TGTGCCAGCAGTTTAGCCGGGACGGCTACTAATGAAAAACTGTTTTTT
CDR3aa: CASSLAGTATNEKLFF

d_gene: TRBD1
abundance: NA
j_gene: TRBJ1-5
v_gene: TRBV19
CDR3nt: TGTGCCAGTAGTATTTTGGAGGGGGCGGCTTTCAATCAGCCCCAGCATTTT
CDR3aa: CASSILEGAAFNQPQHF

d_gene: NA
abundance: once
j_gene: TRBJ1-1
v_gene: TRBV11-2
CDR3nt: TGTGCCAGCAGCTCAAGACACAACACTGAAGCTTTCTTT
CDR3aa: CASSSRHNTEAFF

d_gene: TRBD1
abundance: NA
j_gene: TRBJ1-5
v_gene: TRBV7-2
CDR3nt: TGTGCCAGCAGCTCCCGACAGGGGCCTCAGCCCCAGCATTTT
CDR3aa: CASSSRQGPQPQHF

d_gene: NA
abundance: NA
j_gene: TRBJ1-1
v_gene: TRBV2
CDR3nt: TGTGCCAGCAGAGGGGGTAGGAACACTGAAGCTTTCTTT
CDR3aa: CASRGGRNTEAFF

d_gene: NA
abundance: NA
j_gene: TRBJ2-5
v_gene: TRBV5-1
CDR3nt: TGCGCCAGCAGCTTGCTATCCCAAGAGACCCAGTACTTC
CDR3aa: CASSLLSQETQYF

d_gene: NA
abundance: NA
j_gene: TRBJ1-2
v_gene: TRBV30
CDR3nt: TGTGCCTGGAGTGTGATGAGCTATGGCTACACCTTC
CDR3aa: CAWSVMSYGYTF

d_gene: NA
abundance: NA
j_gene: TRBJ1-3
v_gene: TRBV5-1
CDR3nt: TGCGCCAGCAGCTTGGAACCTGGAAACACCATATATTTT
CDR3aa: CASSLEPGNTIYF

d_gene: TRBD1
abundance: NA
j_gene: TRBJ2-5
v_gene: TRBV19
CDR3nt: TGTGCCAGTAGTAGTCAGGGGGCGGTGGAGACCCAGTACTTC
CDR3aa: CASSSQGAVETQYF

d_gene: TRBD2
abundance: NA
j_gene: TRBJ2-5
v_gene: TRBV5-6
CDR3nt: TGTGCCAGCAGCTTAGGGAGGGAGCAGTACTTC
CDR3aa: CASSLGREQYF

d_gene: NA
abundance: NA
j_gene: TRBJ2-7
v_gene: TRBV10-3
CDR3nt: TGTGCCATCAGTGGAGGGGGGACAGCCCCCGGCGAGCAGTACTTC
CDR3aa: CAISGGGTAPGEQYF

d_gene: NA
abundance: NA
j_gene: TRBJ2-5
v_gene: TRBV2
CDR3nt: TGTGCCAGCAGTAGGGGTGGAGAGACCCAGTACTTC
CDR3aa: CASSRGGETQYF

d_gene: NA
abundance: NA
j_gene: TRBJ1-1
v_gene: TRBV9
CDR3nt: TGTGCCAGCAGCGTTAATTCAGAGAACACTGAAGCTTTCTTT
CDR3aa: CASSVNSENTEAFF

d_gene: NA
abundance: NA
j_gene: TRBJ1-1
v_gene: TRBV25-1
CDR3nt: TGTGCCAGCAGTATGGCAGGGCAGAACACTGAAGCTTTCTTT
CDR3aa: CASSMAGQNTEAFF

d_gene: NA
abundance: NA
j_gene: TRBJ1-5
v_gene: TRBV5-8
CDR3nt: TGTGCCAGCGGCCGGGATTCCGCCCAGCAGCCCCAGCATTTT
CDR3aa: CASGRDSAQQPQHF

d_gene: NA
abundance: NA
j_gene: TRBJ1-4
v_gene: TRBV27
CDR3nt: TGTGCCAGCAGTTCCCGAATGGGCCGGGGACTTGAAAAACTGTTTTTT
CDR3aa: CASSSRMGRGLEKLFF

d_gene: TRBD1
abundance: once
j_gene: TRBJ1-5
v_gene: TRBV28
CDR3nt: TGTGCCACCACGGGACAGAATAGCAATCAGCCCCAGCATTTT
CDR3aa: CATTGQNSNQPQHF

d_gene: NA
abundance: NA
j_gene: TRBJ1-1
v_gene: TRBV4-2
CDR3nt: TGTGCCAGCAGCCGCAGACAGACAGGACCTGAAGCTTTCTTT
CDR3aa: CASSRRQTGPEAFF

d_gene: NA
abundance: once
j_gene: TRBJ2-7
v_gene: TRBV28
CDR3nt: TGTGCCAGCAGTCGCTCCGGCGAGCAGTACTTC
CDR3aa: CASSRSGEQYF

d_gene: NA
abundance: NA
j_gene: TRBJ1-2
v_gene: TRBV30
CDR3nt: TGTGCCTGGGGGAGTGGGACCTACTATGGCTACACCTTC
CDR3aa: CAWGSGTYYGYTF

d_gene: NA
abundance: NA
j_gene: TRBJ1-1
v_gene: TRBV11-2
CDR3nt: TGTGCCAGCAGCTGGGCGGGGGCCTTGAACACTGAAGCTTTCTTT
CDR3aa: CASSWAGALNTEAFF

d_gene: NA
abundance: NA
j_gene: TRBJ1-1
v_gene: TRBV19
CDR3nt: TGTGCCAGTAGTATGGTGCAAAACACTGAAGCTTTCTTT
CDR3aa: CASSMVQNTEAFF

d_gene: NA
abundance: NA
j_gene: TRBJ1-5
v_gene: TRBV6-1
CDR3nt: TGTGCCAGCAGAACCGGGCCTAATCTCAATCAGCCCCAGCATTTT
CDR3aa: CASRTGPNLNQPQHF

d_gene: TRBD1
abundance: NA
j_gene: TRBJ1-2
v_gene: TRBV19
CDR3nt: TGTGCCACTATCCCAGGGGGCGCGGAAAGGCCATATGGCTACACCTTC
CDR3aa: CATIPGGAERPYGYTF

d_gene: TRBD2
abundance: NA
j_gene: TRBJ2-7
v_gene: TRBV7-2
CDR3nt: TGTGCCAGCAGCTTAGGGACTAGCGGGAACTACGAGCAGTACTTC
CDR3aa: CASSLGTSGNYEQYF

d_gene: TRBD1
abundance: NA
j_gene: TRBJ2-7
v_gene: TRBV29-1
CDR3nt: TGCAGCGTTGGACAGGGACAATACGAGCAGTACTTC
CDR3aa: CSVGQGQYEQYF

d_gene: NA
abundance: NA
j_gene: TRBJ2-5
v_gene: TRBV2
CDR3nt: TGTGCCAGCAGGAGACAGTTGGAGACCCAGTACTTC
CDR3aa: CASRRQLETQYF

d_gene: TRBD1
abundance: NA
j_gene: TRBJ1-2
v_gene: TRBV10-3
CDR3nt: TGTGCCAGTTCGGGACAGGGGTATGGCTACACCTTC
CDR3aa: CASSGQGYGYTF

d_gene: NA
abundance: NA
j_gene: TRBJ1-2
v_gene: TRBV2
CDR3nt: TGTGCCAGCAGTGTTAGCCAGCCTTTAGGGAGGGGGAAATATGGCTACACCTTC
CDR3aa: CASSVSQPLGRGKYGYTF

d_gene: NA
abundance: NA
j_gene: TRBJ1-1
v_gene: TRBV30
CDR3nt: TGTGCCTGGGGGGGTAGGAGGAACACTGAAGCTTTCTTT
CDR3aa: CAWGGRRNTEAFF

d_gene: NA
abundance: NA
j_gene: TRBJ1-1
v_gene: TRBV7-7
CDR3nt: TGTGCTAGCAGCCCCTTCACGGACAGACTGAACACTGAAGCTTTCTTT
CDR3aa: CASSPFTDRLNTEAFF

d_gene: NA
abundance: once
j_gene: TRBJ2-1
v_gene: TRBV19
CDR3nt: TGTGCCAGTAGTACTACTTTCGACAGGTCCAATGAGCAGTTCTTC
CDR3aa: CASSTTFDRSNEQFF

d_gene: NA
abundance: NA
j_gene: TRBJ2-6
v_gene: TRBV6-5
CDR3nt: TGTGCCAGCAGTTACCAGCCTAGAACTGGGGCCAACGTCCTGACTTTC
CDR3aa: CASSYQPRTGANVLTF

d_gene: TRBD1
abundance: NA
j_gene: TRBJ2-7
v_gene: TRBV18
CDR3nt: TGTGCCAGCTCACCACGGCAGGGGGCAATGATGAACGAGCAGTACTTC
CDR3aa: CASSPRQGAMMNEQYF

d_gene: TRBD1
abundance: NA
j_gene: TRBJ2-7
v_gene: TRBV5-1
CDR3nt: TGCGCCAGCAGCCCGCCGGGACAGGGTGCGTACGAGCAGTACTTC
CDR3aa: CASSPPGQGAYEQYF

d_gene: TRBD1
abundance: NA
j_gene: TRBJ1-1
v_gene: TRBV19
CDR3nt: TGTGCCAGTAGTCTGGACAGGGACTACACTGAAGCTTTCTTT
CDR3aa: CASSLDRDYTEAFF

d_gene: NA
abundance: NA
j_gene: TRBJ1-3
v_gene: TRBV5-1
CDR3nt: TGCGCCAGCAGCTTAGACAGGTCTGGAAACACCATATATTTT
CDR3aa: CASSLDRSGNTIYF

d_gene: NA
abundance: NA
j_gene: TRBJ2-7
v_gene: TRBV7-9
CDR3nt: TGTGCCAGCAGCTCGGACGGACTCTACGAGCAGTACTTC
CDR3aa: CASSSDGLYEQYF

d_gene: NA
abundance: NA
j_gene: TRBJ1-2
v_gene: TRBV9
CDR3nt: TGTGCCAGCAGCGTAGACCCCGGGCCATCCAGTGGCTACACCTTC
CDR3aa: CASSVDPGPSSGYTF

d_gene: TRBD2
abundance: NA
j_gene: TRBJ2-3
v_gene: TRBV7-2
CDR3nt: TGTGCCAGCAGGAGGACTAGCGGGGTGGCAAGCACAGATACGCAGTATTTT
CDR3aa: CASRRTSGVASTDTQYF

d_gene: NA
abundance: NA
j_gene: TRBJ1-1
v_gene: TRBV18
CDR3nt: TGTGCCAGCTCAGCGGATCCGGGGCGAGACACTGAAGCTTTCTTT
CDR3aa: CASSADPGRDTEAFF

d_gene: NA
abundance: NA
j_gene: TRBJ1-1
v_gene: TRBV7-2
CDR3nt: TGTGCCAGCAGCTTAGAACAGCTCAACACTGAAGCTTTCTTT
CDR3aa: CASSLEQLNTEAFF

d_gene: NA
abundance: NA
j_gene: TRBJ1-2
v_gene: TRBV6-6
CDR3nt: TGTGCCATTTTGGTGGGCTATGGCTACACCTTC
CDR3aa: CAILVGYGYTF